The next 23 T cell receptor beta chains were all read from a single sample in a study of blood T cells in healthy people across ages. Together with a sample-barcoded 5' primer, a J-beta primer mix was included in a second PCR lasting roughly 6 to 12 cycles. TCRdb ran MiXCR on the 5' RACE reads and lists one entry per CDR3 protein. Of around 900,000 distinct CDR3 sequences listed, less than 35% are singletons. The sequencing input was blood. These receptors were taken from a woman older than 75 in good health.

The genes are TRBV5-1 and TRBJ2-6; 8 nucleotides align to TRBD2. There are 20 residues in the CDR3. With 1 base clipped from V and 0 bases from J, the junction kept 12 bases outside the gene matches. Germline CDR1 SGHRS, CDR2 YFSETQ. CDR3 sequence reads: CASSLWPGGAGSSGANVLTF. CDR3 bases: TGCGCCAGCAGCTTGTGGCCCGGGGGGGCGGGGAGCTCTGGGGCCAACGTCCTGACTTTC.

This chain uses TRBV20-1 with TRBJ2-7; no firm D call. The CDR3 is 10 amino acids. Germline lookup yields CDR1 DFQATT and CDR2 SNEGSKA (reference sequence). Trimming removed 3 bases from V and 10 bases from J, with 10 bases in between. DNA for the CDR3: TGCAGTGCTAGTTTACAGCAACAGTACTTC. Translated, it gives CSASLQQQYF.

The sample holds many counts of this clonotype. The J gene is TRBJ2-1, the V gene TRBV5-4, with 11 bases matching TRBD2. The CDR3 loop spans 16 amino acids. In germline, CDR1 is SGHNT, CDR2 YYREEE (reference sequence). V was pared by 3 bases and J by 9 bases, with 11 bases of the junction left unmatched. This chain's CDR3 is CASSSDLSGGASEQFF. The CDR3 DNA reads TGTGCCAGCAGCTCAGACCTTAGCGGGGGGGCCAGTGAGCAGTTCTTC.

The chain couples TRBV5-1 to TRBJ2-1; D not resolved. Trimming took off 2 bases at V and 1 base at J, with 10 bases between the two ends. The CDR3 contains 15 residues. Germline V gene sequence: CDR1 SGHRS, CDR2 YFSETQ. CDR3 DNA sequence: TGCGCCAGCAGCTTTACTCAGGTTTCCTACAATGAGCAGTTCTTC. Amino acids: CASSFTQVSYNEQFF.

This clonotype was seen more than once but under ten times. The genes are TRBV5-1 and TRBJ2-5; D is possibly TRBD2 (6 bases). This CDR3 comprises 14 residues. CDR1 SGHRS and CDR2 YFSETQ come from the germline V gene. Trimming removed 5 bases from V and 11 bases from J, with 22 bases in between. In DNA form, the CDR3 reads TGCGCCAGCAGTAAAGGGACGGGCGGAGGGGAGCAGTACTTC. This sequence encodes CASSKGTGGGEQYF.

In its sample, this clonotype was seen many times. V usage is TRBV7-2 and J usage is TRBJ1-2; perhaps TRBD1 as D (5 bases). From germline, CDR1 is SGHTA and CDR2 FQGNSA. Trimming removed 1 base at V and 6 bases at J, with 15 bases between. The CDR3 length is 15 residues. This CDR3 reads CASSLVGGLQDGYTF. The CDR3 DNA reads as TGTGCCAGCAGCTTAGTCGGAGGGCTACAGGATGGCTACACCTTC.

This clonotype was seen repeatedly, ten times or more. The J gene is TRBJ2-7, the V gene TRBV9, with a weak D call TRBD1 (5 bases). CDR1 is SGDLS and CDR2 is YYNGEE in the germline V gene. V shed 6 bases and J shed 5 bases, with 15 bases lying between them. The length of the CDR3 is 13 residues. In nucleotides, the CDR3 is TGTGCCAGCAATCGGGCCAGGGTCCACGAGCAGTACTTC. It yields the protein CASNRARVHEQYF.

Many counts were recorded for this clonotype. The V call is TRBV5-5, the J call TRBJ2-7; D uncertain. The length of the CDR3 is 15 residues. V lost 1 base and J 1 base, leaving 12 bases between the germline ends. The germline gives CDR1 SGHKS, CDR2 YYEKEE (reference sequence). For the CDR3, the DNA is TGTGCCAGCAGCTTGAGATCGTGGGAATCCTACGAGCAGTACTTC. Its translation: CASSLRSWESYEQYF. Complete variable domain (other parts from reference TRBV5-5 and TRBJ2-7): DAGVTQSPTHLIKTRGQQVTLRCSPISGHKSVSWYQQVLGQGPQFIFQYYEKEERGRGNFPDRFSARQFPNYSSELNVNALLLGDSALYLCASSLRSWESYEQYFGPGTRLTVT.

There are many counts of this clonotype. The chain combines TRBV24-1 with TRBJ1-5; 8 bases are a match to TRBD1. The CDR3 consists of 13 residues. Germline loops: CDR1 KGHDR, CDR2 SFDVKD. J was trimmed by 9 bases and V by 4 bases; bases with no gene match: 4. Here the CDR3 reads CATSETGEAPQHF. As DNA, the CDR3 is TGTGCCACCAGTGAGACAGGGGAGGCGCCCCAGCATTTT.

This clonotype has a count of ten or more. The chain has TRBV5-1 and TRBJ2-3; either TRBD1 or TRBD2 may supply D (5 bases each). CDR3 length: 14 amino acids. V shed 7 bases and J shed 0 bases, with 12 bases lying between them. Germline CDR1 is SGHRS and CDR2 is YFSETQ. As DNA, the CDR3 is TGCGCCAGCTCTGAGGGGCCCAGCACAGATACGCAGTATTTT. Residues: CASSEGPSTDTQYF.

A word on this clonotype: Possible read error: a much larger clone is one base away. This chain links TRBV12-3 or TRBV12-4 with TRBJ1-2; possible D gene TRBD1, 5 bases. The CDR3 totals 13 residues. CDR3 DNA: TGTGCCAGCAGCACGGGGCATAACTGTGGCTACACCTTC. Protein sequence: CASSTGHNCGYTF.

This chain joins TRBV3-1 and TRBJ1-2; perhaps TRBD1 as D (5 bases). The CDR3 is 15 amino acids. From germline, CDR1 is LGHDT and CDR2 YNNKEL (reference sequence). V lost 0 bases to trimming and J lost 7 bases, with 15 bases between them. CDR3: CASSQDRAAGLGYTF. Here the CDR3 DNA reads TGTGCCAGCAGCCAAGATAGGGCGGCAGGGCTTGGCTACACCTTC.

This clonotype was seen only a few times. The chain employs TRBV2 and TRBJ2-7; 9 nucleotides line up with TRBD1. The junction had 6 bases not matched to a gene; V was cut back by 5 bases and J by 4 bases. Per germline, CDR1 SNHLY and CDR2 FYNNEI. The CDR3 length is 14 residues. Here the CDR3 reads CASSQTGGVYEQYF. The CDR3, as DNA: TGTGCCAGCAGTCAGACAGGGGGTGTGTACGAGCAGTACTTC.

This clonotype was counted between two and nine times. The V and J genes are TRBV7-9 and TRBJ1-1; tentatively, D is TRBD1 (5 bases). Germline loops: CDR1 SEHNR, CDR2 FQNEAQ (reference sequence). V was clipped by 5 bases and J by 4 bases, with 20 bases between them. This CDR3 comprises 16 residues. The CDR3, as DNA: TGTGCCAGCAGCGATCAGGGAACTCGACGTGGCACTGAAGCTTTCTTT. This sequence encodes CASSDQGTRRGTEAFF.

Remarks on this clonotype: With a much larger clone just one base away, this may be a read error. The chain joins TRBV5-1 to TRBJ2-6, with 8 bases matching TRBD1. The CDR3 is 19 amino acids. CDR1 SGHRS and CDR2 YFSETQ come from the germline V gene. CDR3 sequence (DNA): TGCGCCAGCAGCTTGACAGGACAGGGTCTGGGCTCTGGGGCCCACGTCCTGACTTTC. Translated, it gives CASSLTGQGLGSGAHVLTF.

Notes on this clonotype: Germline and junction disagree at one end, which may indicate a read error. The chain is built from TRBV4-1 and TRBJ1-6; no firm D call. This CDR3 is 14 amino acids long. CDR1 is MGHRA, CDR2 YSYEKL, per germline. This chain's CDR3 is CASIQEGFNSPLHF. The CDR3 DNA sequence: TGCGCCAGCATCCAAGAGGGTTTTAATTCACCCCTCCACTTT.

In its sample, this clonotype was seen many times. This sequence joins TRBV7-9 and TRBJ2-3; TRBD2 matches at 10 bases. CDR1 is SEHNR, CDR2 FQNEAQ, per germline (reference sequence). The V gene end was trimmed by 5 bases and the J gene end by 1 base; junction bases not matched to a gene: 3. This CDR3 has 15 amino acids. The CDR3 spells CASSLGTSGTDTQYF. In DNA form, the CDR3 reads TGTGCCAGCAGCCTCGGGACTAGCGGCACAGATACGCAGTATTTT.

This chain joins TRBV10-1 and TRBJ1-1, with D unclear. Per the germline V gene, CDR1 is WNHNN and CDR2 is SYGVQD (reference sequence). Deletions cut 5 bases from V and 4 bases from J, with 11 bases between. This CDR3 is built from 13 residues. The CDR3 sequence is CASSPAWSTEAFF. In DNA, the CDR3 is TGCGCCAGCAGTCCAGCATGGAGCACTGAAGCTTTCTTT.

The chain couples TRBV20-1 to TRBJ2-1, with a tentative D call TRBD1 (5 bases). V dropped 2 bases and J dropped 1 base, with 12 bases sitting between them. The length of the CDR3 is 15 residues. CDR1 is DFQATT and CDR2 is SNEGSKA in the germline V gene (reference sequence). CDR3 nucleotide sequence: TGCAGTGCTAGAAAAGGGGCTTTATCCTACAATGAGCAGTTCTTC. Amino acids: CSARKGALSYNEQFF.

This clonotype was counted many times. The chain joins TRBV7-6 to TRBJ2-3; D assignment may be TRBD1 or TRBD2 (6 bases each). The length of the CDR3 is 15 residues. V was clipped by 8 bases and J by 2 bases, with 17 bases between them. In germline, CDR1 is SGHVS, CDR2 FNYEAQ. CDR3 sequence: CASAEEGVLTDTQYF. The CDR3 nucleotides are TGTGCCAGCGCCGAGGAGGGGGTCCTCACAGATACGCAGTATTTT. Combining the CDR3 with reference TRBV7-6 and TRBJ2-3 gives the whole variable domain GAGVSQSPRYKVTKRGQDVALRCDPISGHVSLYWYRQALGQGPEFLTYFNYEAQQDKSGLPNDRFSAERPEGSISTLTIQRTEQRDSAMYRCASAEEGVLTDTQYFGPGTRLTVL.

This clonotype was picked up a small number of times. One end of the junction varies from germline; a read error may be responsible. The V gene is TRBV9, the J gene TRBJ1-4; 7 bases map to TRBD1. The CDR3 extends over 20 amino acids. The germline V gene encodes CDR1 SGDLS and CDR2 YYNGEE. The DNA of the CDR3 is TGTGCCAGCAGCGTTCTAGGTGAGGGGGCGCAGGTCAGGACTAATGAAAAACTGGTTTTT. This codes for CASSVLGEGAQVRTNEKLVF.

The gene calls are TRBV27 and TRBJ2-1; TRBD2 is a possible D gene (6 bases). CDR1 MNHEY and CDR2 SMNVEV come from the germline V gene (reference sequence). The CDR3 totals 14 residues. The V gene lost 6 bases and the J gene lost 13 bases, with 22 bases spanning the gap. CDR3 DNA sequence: TGTGCCAGCAGCGTGGGCGGGGTTGGGGAGACCCAGTTCTTC. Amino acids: CASSVGGVGETQFF.

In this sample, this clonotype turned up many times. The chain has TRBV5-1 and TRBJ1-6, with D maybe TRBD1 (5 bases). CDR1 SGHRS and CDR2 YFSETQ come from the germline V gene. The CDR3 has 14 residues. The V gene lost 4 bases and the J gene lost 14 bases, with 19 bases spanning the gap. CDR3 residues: CASSNQEQGSTLHF. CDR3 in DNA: TGCGCCAGCAGCAATCAGGAGCAGGGTAGCACCCTCCACTTT.